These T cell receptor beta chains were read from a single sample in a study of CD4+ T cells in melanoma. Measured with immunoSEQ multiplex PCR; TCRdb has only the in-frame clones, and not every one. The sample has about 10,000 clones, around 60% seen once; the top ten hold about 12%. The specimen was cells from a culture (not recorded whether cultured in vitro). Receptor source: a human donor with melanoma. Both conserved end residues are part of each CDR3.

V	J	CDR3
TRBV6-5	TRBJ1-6	CASGRGGRSPLHF
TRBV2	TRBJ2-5	CASRRGLSFGETQYF
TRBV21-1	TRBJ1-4	CASSTGQLF
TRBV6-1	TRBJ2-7	CASSELSGFMYF
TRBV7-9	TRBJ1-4	CASSLVGFSEKLFF
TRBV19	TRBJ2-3	CASRLTTGKSTDTQYF
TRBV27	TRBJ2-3	CASSFTRGGTDTQYF
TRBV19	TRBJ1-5	CASSRQPENQPQHF
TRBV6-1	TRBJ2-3	CASSLRGAVDTQYF
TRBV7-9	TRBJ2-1	CASSLERTQQFF
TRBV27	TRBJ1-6	CASSSGTGNNSPLHF
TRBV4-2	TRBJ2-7	CASSQASTSGGAVPYEQYF
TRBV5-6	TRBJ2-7	CASSLWGTFSYEQYF
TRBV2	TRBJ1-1	CASTPEAVLTEAFF
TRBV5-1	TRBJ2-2	CASSEGGTANTGELFF
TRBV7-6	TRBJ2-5	CASSLSGLETQYF
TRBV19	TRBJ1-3	CASTPSGYSGNTIYF
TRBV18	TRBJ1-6	CASSPTGTSGIWNSPLHF
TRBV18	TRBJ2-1	CASSPSTNNEQFF
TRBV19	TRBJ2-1	CASSLVGTSRTDNEQFF
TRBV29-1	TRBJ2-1	CSVGSGQGNEQFF
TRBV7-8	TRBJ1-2	CASSPAHRDGYTF